This paragraph covers one T cell receptor beta chain sequence. Its antigen is unknown. Libraries of TCR beta came from iRepertoire HTBI primers plus Arm-PCR of CDR3 regions. MiXCR, run by TCRdb on the multiplex PCR reads, gives a single entry per CDR3 protein. The sample records over 650,000 distinct CDR3 sequences, around 30% being singletons. Time point meaning: persistent/refractory GD, antithyroid drugs over 5 years with positive TRAb. PBMC RNA served as the TCR library source. Into tubes containing EDTA, about 9.6 milliliters of peripheral blood were drawn. This record comes from a study of regulatory T cells in long-lasting Graves disease. Study observations and caveats: Exclusively peripheral blood, rather than thyroid tissue, was studied.

This CDR3 has 15 residues. Germline CDR1 and CDR2: SNHLY and FYNNEI. The trim removed 3 bases at V and 10 bases at J, leaving 10 bases unmatched. This rearrangement joins TRBV2 to TRBJ2-4; 9 bases fit TRBD1. The sequencing here drew on peripheral blood mononuclear cells (PBMCs), taken when the disease was refractory, from a patient treated with antithyroid drugs. This receptor was taken from a female donor with Graves disease. CDR3 amino acids: CASSEDRGGLSIQYF. The CDR3 nucleotides read TGTGCCAGCAGTGAGGACAGGGGCGGACTCTCGATTCAGTACTTC.